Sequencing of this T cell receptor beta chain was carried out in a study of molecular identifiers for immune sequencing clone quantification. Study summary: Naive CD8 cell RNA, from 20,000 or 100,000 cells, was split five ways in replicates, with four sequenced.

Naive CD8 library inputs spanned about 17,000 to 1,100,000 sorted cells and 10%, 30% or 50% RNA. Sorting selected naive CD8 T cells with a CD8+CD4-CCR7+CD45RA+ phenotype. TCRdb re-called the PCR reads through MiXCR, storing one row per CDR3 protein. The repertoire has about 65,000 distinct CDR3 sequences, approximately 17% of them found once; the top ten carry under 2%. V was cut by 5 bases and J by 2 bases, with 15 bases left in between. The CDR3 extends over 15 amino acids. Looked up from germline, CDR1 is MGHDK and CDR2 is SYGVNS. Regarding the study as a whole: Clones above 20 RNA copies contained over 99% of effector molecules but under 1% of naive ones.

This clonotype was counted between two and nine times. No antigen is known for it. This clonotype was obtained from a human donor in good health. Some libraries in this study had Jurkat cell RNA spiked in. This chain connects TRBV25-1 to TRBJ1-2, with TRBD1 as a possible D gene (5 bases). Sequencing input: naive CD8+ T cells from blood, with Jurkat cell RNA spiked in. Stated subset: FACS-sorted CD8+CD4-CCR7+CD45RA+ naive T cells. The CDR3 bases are TGTGCCAGCAGTCCCTTCGGGACGGTAAACTATGGCTACACCTTC. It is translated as CASSPFGTVNYGYTF.